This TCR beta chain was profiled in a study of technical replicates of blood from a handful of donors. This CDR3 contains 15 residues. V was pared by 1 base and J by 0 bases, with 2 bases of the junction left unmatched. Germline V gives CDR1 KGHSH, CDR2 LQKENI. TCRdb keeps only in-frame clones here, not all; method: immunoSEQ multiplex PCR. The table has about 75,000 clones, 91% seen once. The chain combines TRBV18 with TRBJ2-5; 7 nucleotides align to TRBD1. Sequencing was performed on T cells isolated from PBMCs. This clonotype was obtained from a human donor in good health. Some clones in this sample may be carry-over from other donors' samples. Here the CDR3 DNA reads TGTGCCAGCTCACCACTACAGGGGAACCAAGAGACCCAGTACTTC. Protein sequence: CASSPLQGNQETQYF.